This T cell receptor (beta chain) comes out of a study of T cell repertoires in cytomegalovirus infection. From the reads, TCRdb called clonotypes with MiXCR, one entry per CDR3 protein. Seen here are about 460,000 distinct CDR3 sequences, approximately 10% observed once, and the top ten hold roughly a tenth. The germline V gene encodes CDR1 MDHEN and CDR2 SYDVKM. The CDR3 has 18 residues. The V end was cut by 6 bases, the J end by 4 bases, with 27 bases between. This clonotype was observed at least ten times. Its specificity is not known. Overall study findings and caveats: Carriers of CMV and the relevant HLA type were discriminated by public TCR beta frequency.

The sample taken for sequencing was PBMCs. V is TRBV28 and J is TRBJ2-5, with D perhaps matching TRBD2 (6 bases). This clonotype was sampled from a human donor in good health (CMV status not recorded). Some clones in this sample may be carry-over from other donors' samples. This CDR3 is CASSFTRDGRPRGETQYF. The CDR3 nucleotides read TGTGCCAGCAGCTTCACCAGGGATGGGAGGCCTAGAGGAGAGACCCAGTACTTC.